This is a list of T cell receptor beta chains from one sample in a study of blood T cells in healthy people across ages. Each CDR3 protein is one row after TCRdb ran MiXCR on the 5' RACE reads. The repertoire consists of roughly 700,000 distinct CDR3 sequences, with around 48% occurring once and the leading ten covering 25% to 35%. Sequenced sample: blood. These receptors were obtained from a woman aged 55-69 years in good health. CDR3s include the opening cysteine and the closing phenylalanine or tryptophan. Fields, in order: V gene, clone size, J gene, D gene, CDR3 DNA, CDR3 protein. A D gene is named only where the DNA matches it firmly. Only part of the rows carry a size: once, few, many, or a class if the clone is expanded.

V: TRBV29-1
size: few
J: TRBJ2-7
D: -
DNA: TGCAGCGTTGAAGATCGCCAGACCTACGAGCAGTACTTC
CDR3: CSVEDRQTYEQYF

V: TRBV6-1
size: -
J: TRBJ2-6
D: -
DNA: TGTGCCAGCACCGAGGCGGGGGCCAACGTCCTGACTTTC
CDR3: CASTEAGANVLTF

V: TRBV18
size: -
J: TRBJ2-7
D: TRBD2
DNA: TGTGCCAGCTCACCGGGACTAACCTCCTACGAGCAGTACTTC
CDR3: CASSPGLTSYEQYF

V: TRBV12-5
size: many
J: TRBJ2-7
D: -
DNA: TGTGCTAGTGGTCCACCCCCGGGCGACTCCTACGAGCAGTACTTC
CDR3: CASGPPPGDSYEQYF

V: TRBV7-2
size: many
J: TRBJ2-5
D: -
DNA: TGTGCCAGCAGCCTCTACACAGAGACCCAGTACTTC
CDR3: CASSLYTETQYF

V: TRBV5-1
size: few
J: TRBJ2-1
D: -
DNA: TGCGCCAGCTGGGAGGTACAGGGAAATGAGCAGTTCTTC
CDR3: CASWEVQGNEQFF

V: TRBV5-1
size: -
J: TRBJ1-1
D: TRBD1
DNA: TGCGCCAGCAGCACCCTAGGGACAGGTGACACTGAAGCTTTCTTT
CDR3: CASSTLGTGDTEAFF

V: TRBV7-9
size: -
J: TRBJ2-3
D: -
DNA: TGTGCCAGCAGCTCGGCCGGGAGCACAGATACGCAGTATTTT
CDR3: CASSSAGSTDTQYF

V: TRBV6-6
size: -
J: TRBJ1-1
D: -
DNA: TGTGCCAGCAGTTGGGGGGGGAACACTGAAGCTTTCTTT
CDR3: CASSWGGNTEAFF

V: TRBV20-1
size: -
J: TRBJ1-5
D: -
DNA: TGCAGTGCTAGAGGCCGGGCTCTGGGCGGTCAGCCCCAGCATTTT
CDR3: CSARGRALGGQPQHF

V: TRBV20-1
size: -
J: TRBJ2-7
D: -
DNA: TGCAGTGCTAGATATGGGGGAGTAGCGGCTCAATACGAGCAGTACTTC
CDR3: CSARYGGVAAQYEQYF

V: TRBV4-1
size: -
J: TRBJ2-1
D: -
DNA: TGCGCCAGCAGCCAAGTGCCCCTCAGCTCCTACAATGAGCAGTTCTTC
CDR3: CASSQVPLSSYNEQFF

V: TRBV29-1
size: many
J: TRBJ2-5
D: -
DNA: TGCAGCGTTGTTGTACAGGGTACCTACAATGAGCAGTACTTC
CDR3: CSVVVQGTYNEQYF

V: TRBV7-2
size: -
J: TRBJ2-7
D: TRBD1
DNA: TGTGCCAGCAGCCAGCGACAGGGGGGTTACAATGAGCAGTACTTC
CDR3: CASSQRQGGYNEQYF

V: TRBV25-1
size: -
J: TRBJ2-1
D: -
DNA: TGTGCCAGCACTGGGGGGTGGGATGAGCAGTTCTTC
CDR3: CASTGGWDEQFF